One TCR beta chain is described in this entry. This sample stems from a study of blood T cell repertoires in COVID-19. Across the study: T cells, B-cell-depleted T cells, or PBMCs provided the cDNA or gDNA that served as material.

Profiling relied on immunoSEQ multiplex PCR, and the TCRdb table lists in-frame clones only, not all of them. The sample holds approximately 220,000 clones, roughly 85% seen once. Participants spanned ages about 18 to 90 years and resided in some 22 US areas. This CDR3 is built from 15 residues. From germline, CDR1 is LGHNA and CDR2 YNFKEQ. V was pared by 0 bases and J by 0 bases, with 8 bases between. The chain uses TRBV4-2 and TRBJ1-1; no definite D call. Sequencing was carried out using PBMCs or T cells enriched from blood (not recorded which). This clonotype was sampled from a woman aged 40 to 49 who had been exposed to COVID-19. The CDR3 region is CASSQDEPMNTEAFF. CDR3 nucleotide sequence: TGTGCCAGCAGCCAAGATGAGCCTATGAACACTGAAGCTTTCTTT.